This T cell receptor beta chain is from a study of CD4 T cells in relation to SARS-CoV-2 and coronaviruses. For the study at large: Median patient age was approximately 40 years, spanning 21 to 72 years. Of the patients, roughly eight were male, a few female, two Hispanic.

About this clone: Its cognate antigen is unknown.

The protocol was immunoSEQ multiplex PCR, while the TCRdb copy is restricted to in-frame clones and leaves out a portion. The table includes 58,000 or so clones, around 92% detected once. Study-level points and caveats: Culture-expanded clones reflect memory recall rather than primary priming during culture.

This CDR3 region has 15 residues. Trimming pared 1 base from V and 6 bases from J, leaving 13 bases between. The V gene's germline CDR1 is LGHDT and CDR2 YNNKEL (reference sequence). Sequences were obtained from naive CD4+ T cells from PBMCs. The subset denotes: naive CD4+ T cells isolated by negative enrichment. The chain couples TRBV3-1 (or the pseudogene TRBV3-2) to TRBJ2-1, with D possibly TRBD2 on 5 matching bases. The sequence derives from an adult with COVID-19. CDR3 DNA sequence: TGTGCCAGCAGCCAAGGGTCCCCCGAGGGCAATGAGCAGTTCTTC. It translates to CASSQGSPEGNEQFF.